Described below is a single T cell receptor (beta chain) sequence and its context. Its antigen remains undetermined. The data derive from a study of cytomegalovirus exposure and HLA in healthy donors (dated by TCRdb to the late 2010s). Turning to the overall study: An earlier analysis of a few hundred of the donors reported under 300 Gb of sequence data and around 100 million unique TCR beta sequences obtained from around 180 million T cells. High-throughput TCR immunosequencing, statistical association of individual TCRs with disease status, and machine learning were combined to predict cytomegalovirus infection status. Among about 390 genotyped donors of the cohort, an average of around 240,000 unique TCR beta nucleotide sequences were sequenced per donor, roughly 18% of them non-productive. A later genetic analysis used genome-wide SNP genotypes for about 60% of the roughly 670 donors, treating that subset as a discovery cohort. All discovery cohort repertoires had been generated using a single sequencing platform. The genetic ancestry cluster associated with self-reported Caucasian donors included over 65% of the 300 to 400 genotyped donors. Donor age, sex, ethnicity and CMV serostatus were compiled together with the repertoire data. Typing coverage varied by locus: about 620-630 donors for A, B, C, DRB1 and DQB1; approximately 500 for DQA1; more than 600 for DPA1; roughly 470 for DPB1. An early release that covered several hundred HLA-typed donors contained around 300 gigabases of sequencing data and 75 million to 100 million unique TCR sequences. Several DR-DQ haplotypes were handled as single units for association and clustering because linkage in the cohort was strong. HLA typing included class I and class II loci at four-digit resolution. Using immunosequencing, the study profiled T cell repertoires from approximately 700 subjects and related those repertoires to cytomegalovirus serostatus. The study aimed to test whether cataloging public T cell receptors could reveal signatures of past pathogen exposure. Besides the first cohort of roughly 660 subjects, a separate validation cohort made up of 120 or so different subjects was used. Rather than using new phenotypic data, the later analysis identified candidate immune exposures from TCR beta sequences and from how often those sequences occurred across donors. To study patterns of TCR occurrence, a later analysis re-analyzed previously published TCR beta repertoires from under 750 donors and added high-resolution HLA genotyping. In an earlier analysis of over 550 of the donors, high-throughput TCR beta sequencing was used to judge whether each TCR beta V gene segment behaved as functional or pseudogenic. Here is what the overall study found, with its caveats: A later analysis found that TCR association rates varied across HLA loci, with DRB1 alleles showing the most associated TCRs and HLA-C alleles the fewest. In a later analysis, several top co-occurrence clusters were reported to appear linked to parvovirus B19, influenza, CMV and Epstein-Barr virus. V-gene and J-gene trimming of TCR beta chains was associated with a missense DCLRE1C variant in a later genetic analysis, and the association was replicated in an independent cohort. Linkage disequilibrium might explain the correlated functional status among segregating V segments, but an unknown experimental factor could not be ruled out. A total of fewer than 200 TCR beta chains were listed by the study as associated with cytomegalovirus. A further reported finding was that TCR beta sequences accurately predicted the HLA-A and HLA-B alleles for most subjects in the first cohort. According to a later genetic analysis, donors in an Asian-associated ancestry cluster had fewer N-insertions in productive TCRs than the roughly 670-donor mean. The presence/absence analyses assumed that sequencing depth was roughly uniform across donors, and that assumption may not be true. A group of highly shared sequence variants was considered likely to be a technical artifact of the sequencing pipeline. When HLA alleles, especially DR and DQ, strongly co-occurred, attributing TCR associations to individual alleles was difficult. Broadly in line with IMGT annotations, most TCR beta V segments showed up in productive rearrangements about 87% or about 30% of the time in an earlier analysis of several hundred of the donors. In a later analysis, most CMV-associated TCR beta chains were found to appear HLA-restricted, with HLA associations seemingly driven largely by CMV exposure. Only TCR beta chains were sequenced in this cohort, and the absence of alpha or paired-chain data limited detectable features. Most TCR sequences were seen in very few donors, while some public TCRs were found in many individuals. At a false discovery rate of 0.05, a later analysis linked under 20,000 TCR beta sequences to specific HLA alleles. According to the authors, the approach could potentially be generalized to other disease states and immunological phenotypes. The classifier was reported to diagnose cytomegalovirus status with high specificity and sensitivity in both the original and validation cohorts. Because counts were too low, approximately 15 rarely observed V segments, including chromosome 9 orphons, were excluded from the earlier analysis of some 590 of the donors. Because the 87-base-pair reads could not distinguish some IMGT-functional V segments, including TRBV6-2 and TRBV6-3, those segments were excluded. For the cohort, immune exposure information was limited to CMV serostatus. Because HLA typing was missing for some donors at each locus, association tests included only the typed subset. In vitro tests confirmed that three of the cytomegalovirus-associated TCR beta chains recognize cytomegalovirus antigens. In a later analysis, HLA-associated TCR beta chains showed more clonal expansion and lower generation probabilities than non-associated chains that were equally common.

Including the terminal cysteine and phenylalanine, the CDR3 comprises 13 residues. Only the CDR3 DNA stays, 39 bases, in frame from base 1. Clipping removes 8 bases from V and 4 bases from J, with 10 as the unmatched junction base count. The germline V gene (reference sequence) gives CDR1 as GTSNPN and CDR2 as SVGIG. The cohort consisted of 670 or so healthy bone marrow donors. At the time of sampling, all cohort members were nominally healthy, though unrecorded immune exposures were likely present. The donor was CMV seronegative and was included in the group of around 320 seronegative cohort members. A peripheral blood sample was provided by each donor, and peripheral blood mononuclear cells were used for TCR beta sequencing. Genomic DNA extraction from the blood cell samples was performed with the Qiagen DNeasy Blood Extraction Kit. Library preparation used the immunoSEQ multiplex PCR assay. The multiplex PCR relied on a mix of 60 forward primers for TCR Vbeta segments and 13 reverse primers for TCR Jbeta segments. Amplification of the CDR3 region of rearranged TCR beta genes was performed with a multiplex PCR assay on genomic DNA. Amplified TCR beta libraries were sequenced as 87-base-pair reads on the Illumina HiSeq System. In the original analysis: In a later analysis, 77 million or so unique TCR beta chains were counted across the approximately 620 repertoires, and some 10 million of these chains were shared by at least two donors. A nearest-neighbor algorithm error-corrected the raw reads and collapsed the reads into unique sequences, merging closely related sequences to remove PCR and sequencing errors. To assign V, D and J gene segments, CDR3 sequences were aligned to IMGT reference sequences. Each retained sequence needed at least a six-nucleotide match to both a V gene segment and a J gene segment. Rearrangements were called productive when the CDR3 lacked stop codons and stayed in frame with V and J; all others were non-productive. Following IMGT convention, CDR3 was defined as the stretch from the second conserved V-encoded cysteine to the conserved J-encoded phenylalanine. The earlier analysis of fewer than 700 of the donors excluded sequences that lacked an unambiguous match to a single V gene segment. In an earlier analysis of several hundred of the donors, V segments were called functional above 56.7% productive rearrangements and were called segregating when the between-donor standard deviation exceeded 5%. A statistical classification framework was built for diagnosing cytomegalovirus status from the catalog of TCR beta chain sequences. In a later analysis, V and J genes were assigned by comparing TCR nucleotide sequences against IMGT/GENE-DB human TR gene sequences. A later analysis assigned CDR3 sequences and most-parsimonious VDJ recombination scenarios with the TCRdist pipeline. A later analysis defined each TCR beta chain by its CDR3 amino acid sequence plus V-gene family, and excluded reads lacking a unique V-gene family. As a way to deal with suspected cross-contamination and a sequencing artifact, a later analysis dropped 640 or so nucleotide sequences that were highly shared and had low generation probability. A later analysis calculated a clonal expansion index for each public chain from normalized within-repertoire ranks of inferred template counts. In a later analysis, generation probabilities were computed with a VDJ recombination model fitted to out-of-frame rearrangements, and the resulting probabilities were checked against IGoR. A later analysis scored TCR-TCR, TCR-HLA and TCR-CMV co-occurrence with hypergeometric tests, applying a repertoire-size bias correction to TCR pairs. A later analysis estimated false discovery rates by permuting HLA or CMV assignments 20 times. A later analysis grouped co-occurring TCRs with DBSCAN, adding TCRdist sequence similarity when clustering within HLA-allele-positive subsets. Repertoires with fewer than 30,000 or more than 120,000 public chains were left out of co-occurrence clustering, as were five repertoires with anomalous nucleotide sharing. Here the immuneACCESS table is served through TCRdb, limited to in-frame sequences with V and J called. Missing clones are a known gap in these copies; in checked studies unresolved V genes cover under half, and the rest lacks a known reason. V and J calls plus clone size are reproduced from that table; the DNA served to infer D and trimming. This specimen's table enumerates roughly 120,000 clones. Approximately 3.8% of the sample goes to the ten largest clones.

The sample consisted of PBMCs. The rearrangement joined TRBV30 to TRBJ1-2; 7 bases in between match TRBD1. This TCR came from a man aged 18 to 30 in good health and CMV-seronegative. DNA sequence: TGTGCCACCCCAGGGGGTGTGGGCTATGGCTACACCTTC. This encodes CATPGGVGYGYTF.